This T cell receptor beta chain was observed in a study of vaccination and CD4 T cells after COVID-19. Study-wide points: It was observed that, in convalescent patients, a median about 86% of reactive clones arose only post-vaccination.

Germline V gives CDR1 SEHNR, CDR2 FQNEAQ (reference sequence). This CDR3 has 16 residues. V lost 5 bases and J lost 0, with 11 bases in between. The sample's treatment: roughly 10-day PBMC culture with coronavirus spike peptide pools or control peptides (ViraFEST assay). Expanded clonotypes were found by TCR sequencing after peptide-pool stimulation (ViraFEST). The study sequenced cultured CD4+ T cell DNA using the Oncomine TCR Beta short-read assay. MiXCR, run by TCRdb on the PCR reads, gives a single entry per CDR3 protein. The repertoire includes roughly 3,000 distinct CDR3 sequences, under 30% of them detected once, and about 27% sits in the top ten. On this clonotype itself: The antigen remains undetermined.

This TCR came from a human donor who had recovered from COVID-19. The rearrangement joins TRBV7-9 to TRBJ2-6, with a tentative D call TRBD1 (5 bases). Sample: CD4+ T cells from blood, cultured in vitro, taken after SARS-CoV-2 vaccination. As DNA, the CDR3 is TGTGCCAGCAGCATCCGACAGACCTCTGGGGCCAACGTCCTGACTTTC. This codes for CASSIRQTSGANVLTF.